The present T cell receptor beta chain was sequenced within a study of T cells in Graves' hyperthyroidism and ophthalmopathy. There are 15 residues in the CDR3. In germline, CDR1 is DFQATT, CDR2 SNEGSKA (reference sequence). V shed 5 bases and J shed 5 bases, with 16 bases lying between them. RNA transcripts served as the template for amplifying TCR beta CDR3 regions. The HTBI primer set was used in a first-round RT-PCR of the TCR CDR3. TCRdb re-called the multiplex PCR reads through MiXCR, storing one row per CDR3 protein. Of over 550,000 distinct CDR3 sequences detected, over 15% appear once; the ten largest clones hold 15% to 20%. Study-level points and caveats: Most thyroid clonotypes expanded above 0.001 appeared in blood too. A median roughly 6.6 months before onset, the model predicted ophthalmopathy.

Researchers defined stable Graves' hyperthyroidism as no ophthalmopathy progression within 18 months. On this clonotype: What it binds is unknown.

This rearrangement joins TRBV20-1 to TRBJ1-6; tentative D call: TRBD1 (6 bases). Sequencing input: blood. The source of this sequence is a woman under 30 with Graves' hyperthyroidism. This chain's CDR3 is CSAAEVGQDNSPLHF. For the CDR3, the DNA is TGCAGTGCTGCCGAGGTGGGACAAGATAATTCACCCCTCCACTTT.